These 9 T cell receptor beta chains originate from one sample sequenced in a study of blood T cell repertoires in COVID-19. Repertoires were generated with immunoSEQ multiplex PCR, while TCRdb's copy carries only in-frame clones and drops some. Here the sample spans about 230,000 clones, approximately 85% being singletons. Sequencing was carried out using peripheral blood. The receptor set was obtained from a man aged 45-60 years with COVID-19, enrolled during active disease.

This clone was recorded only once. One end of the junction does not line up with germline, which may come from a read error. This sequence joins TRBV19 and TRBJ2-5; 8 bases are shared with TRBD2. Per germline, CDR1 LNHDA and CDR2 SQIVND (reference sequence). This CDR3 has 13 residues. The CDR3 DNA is TGTGCCAGTAGTATGCCGGGACTAGAGGCCCAGTACTTC. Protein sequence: CASSMPGLEAQYF.

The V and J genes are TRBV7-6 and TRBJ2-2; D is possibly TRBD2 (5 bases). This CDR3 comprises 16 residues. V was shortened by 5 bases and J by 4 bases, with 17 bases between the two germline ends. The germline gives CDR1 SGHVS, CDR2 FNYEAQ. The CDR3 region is CASSPTGWAFTGELFF. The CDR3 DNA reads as TGTGCCAGCAGCCCTACGGGGTGGGCCTTCACCGGGGAGCTGTTTTTT.

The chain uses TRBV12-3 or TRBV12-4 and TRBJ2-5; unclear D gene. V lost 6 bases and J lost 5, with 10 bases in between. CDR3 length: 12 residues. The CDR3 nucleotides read TGTGCCAGCAGAACGGGTCGGGAGACCCAGTACTTC. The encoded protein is CASRTGRETQYF.

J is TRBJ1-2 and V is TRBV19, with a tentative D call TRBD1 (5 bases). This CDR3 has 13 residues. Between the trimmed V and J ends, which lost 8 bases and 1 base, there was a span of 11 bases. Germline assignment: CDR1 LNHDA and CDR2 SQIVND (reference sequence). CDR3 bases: TGTGCCAGTGGTGGACAAAATAACTATGGCTACACCTTC. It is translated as CASGGQNNYGYTF.

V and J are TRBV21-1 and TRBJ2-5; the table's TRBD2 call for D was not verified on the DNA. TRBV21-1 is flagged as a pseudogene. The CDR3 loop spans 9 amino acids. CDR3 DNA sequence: TGTCCCCCCGCCGGGACCCAGTACTTC. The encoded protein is CPPAGTQYF.

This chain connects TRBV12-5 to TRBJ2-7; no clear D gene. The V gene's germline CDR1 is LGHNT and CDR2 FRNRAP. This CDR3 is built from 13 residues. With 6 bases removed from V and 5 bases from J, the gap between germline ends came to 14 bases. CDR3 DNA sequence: TGTGCTAGTGGCCAATCTGGCAGTAACGAGCAGTACTTC. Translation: CASGQSGSNEQYF.

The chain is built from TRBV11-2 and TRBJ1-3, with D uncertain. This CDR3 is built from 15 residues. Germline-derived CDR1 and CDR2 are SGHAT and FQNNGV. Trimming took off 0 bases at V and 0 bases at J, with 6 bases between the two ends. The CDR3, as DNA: TGTGCCAGCAGCTTAGAGGGCTTCTCTGGAAACACCATATATTTT. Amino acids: CASSLEGFSGNTIYF.

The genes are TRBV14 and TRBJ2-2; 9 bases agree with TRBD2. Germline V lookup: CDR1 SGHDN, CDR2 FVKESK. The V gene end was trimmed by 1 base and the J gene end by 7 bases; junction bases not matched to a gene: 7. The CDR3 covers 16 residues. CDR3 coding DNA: TGTGCCAGCAGCCAAGGTCTAGCGGGGAGAAACGGGGAGCTGTTTTTT. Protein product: CASSQGLAGRNGELFF.

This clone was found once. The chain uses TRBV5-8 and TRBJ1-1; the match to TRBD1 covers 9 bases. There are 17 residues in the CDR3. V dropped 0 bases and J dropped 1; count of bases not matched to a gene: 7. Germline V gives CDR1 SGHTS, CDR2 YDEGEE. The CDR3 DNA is TGTGCCAGCAGCTTGGTTACACAGGGGGCGCGGAACACTGAAGCTTTCTTT. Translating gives CASSLVTQGARNTEAFF.